Each of the 21 T cell receptor beta chains below was sequenced from the same sample in a study of early T cells in non-severe SARS-CoV-2 infection. TCRdb analysed the 5' RACE reads with MiXCR anew, one entry per CDR3 protein. In the table there are some 96,000 distinct CDR3 sequences, approximately 9.9% of which are singletons. The sample consisted of whole blood, taken at baseline. The receptors here all came from an adult who was a healthcare worker with PCR-confirmed SARS-CoV-2 infection or an uninfected control (not recorded which).

The genes are TRBV5-1 and TRBJ2-5; unclear D gene. Trimming stripped 2 bases from V and 4 bases from J, with 6 bases between. Germline V CDR1 and CDR2: SGHRS, YFSETQ. This CDR3 is 12 amino acids long. CDR3: CASSLSAETQYF. The DNA of the CDR3 is TGCGCCAGCAGCTTATCCGCAGAGACCCAGTACTTC.

This clonotype appeared a few times. The gene calls are TRBV5-6 and TRBJ2-7; D gene ambiguous. Germline loops: CDR1 SGHDT, CDR2 YYEEEE. This CDR3 is built from 15 residues. V lost 4 bases and J 3 bases, leaving 17 bases between the germline ends. The CDR3 loop reads CASSMSGSSFYEQYF. The CDR3 DNA reads as TGTGCCAGCAGCATGTCAGGCAGTAGCTTCTACGAGCAGTACTTC.

This clonotype has a handful of counts. V and J are TRBV5-1 and TRBJ2-6; D is perhaps TRBD2 (7 bases). V was pared by 3 bases and J by 4 bases, with 14 bases between. From germline, CDR1 is SGHRS and CDR2 YFSETQ. CDR3 length equals 16 residues. The CDR3 protein is CASSSLGGTGANVLTF. The CDR3 region has the DNA TGCGCCAGCAGCTCGCTGGGAGGGACAGGGGCCAACGTCCTGACTTTC. Based on the CDR3 plus reference TRBV5-1 and TRBJ2-6, the full variable domain is KAGVTQTPRYLIKTRGQQVTLSCSPISGHRSVSWYQQTPGQGLQFLFEYFSETQRNKGNFPGRFSGRQFSNSRSEMNVSTLELGDSALYLCASSSLGGTGANVLTFGAGSRLTVL.

This clonotype has just a few counts. The J gene is TRBJ2-7, the V gene TRBV29-1; unclear D gene. This CDR3 has 12 amino acids. V lost 7 bases, J lost 6 bases, and 16 bases lay in between. Germline V gene sequence: CDR1 SQVTM, CDR2 ANQGSEA. DNA of the CDR3: TGCAGCGGCAGCTCTCCAGCAGGCGAGCAGTACTTC. Protein sequence: CSGSSPAGEQYF.

The chain recombines TRBV2 with TRBJ2-3, with a possible D match to TRBD1 (6 bases). The V end lost 3 bases, the J end lost 5 bases, and 12 bases lay between the germline ends. CDR1 and CDR2 (germline): SNHLY, FYNNEI. CDR3 length: 14 residues. The CDR3 reads CASSEGHLRDTQYF. As DNA, the CDR3 is TGTGCCAGCAGTGAGGGACACCTCAGAGATACGCAGTATTTT.

The CDR3: CASSPEGGRRGYTF. CDR3 bases: TGTGCCAGCAGCCCCGAGGGGGGGAGGCGTGGCTACACCTTC. The chain recombines TRBV3-1 with TRBJ1-2, with a possible D match to TRBD1 (6 bases). V shed 4 bases and J shed 7 bases, with 16 bases lying between them. Germline V gene data show CDR1 as LGHDT and CDR2 as YNNKEL (reference sequence). The CDR3 is made up of 14 amino acids.

This clonotype was counted between two and nine times. The CDR3 sequence is CASSVGTVNEKLFF. The DNA for the CDR3 is TGTGCCAGCAGCGTCGGGACGGTCAATGAAAAACTGTTTTTT. The chain couples TRBV7-8 to TRBJ1-4, with a possible D match to TRBD1 (5 bases). CDR1 and CDR2 from the germline V gene are SGHVS and FQNEAQ. The CDR3 totals 14 residues. Trimming took 5 bases from V and 5 from J, leaving 12 bases between them.

This chain uses TRBV7-9 with TRBJ1-4; D unclear. The CDR3 contains 15 residues. The V end lost 5 bases, the J end lost 0 bases, and 10 bases lay between the germline ends. Germline V CDR1 and CDR2: SEHNR, FQNEAQ (reference sequence). The CDR3 DNA reads TGTGCCAGCAGCCGCGGATTCTCAACTAATGAAAAACTGTTTTTT. Its translation: CASSRGFSTNEKLFF.

In its sample, this clonotype was seen many times. The V gene is TRBV5-1, the J gene TRBJ1-3; unclear D gene. The CDR3 has 15 amino acids. The germline V gene encodes CDR1 SGHRS and CDR2 YFSETQ. V lost 4 bases and J 4 bases, leaving 15 bases between the germline ends. CDR3 loop: CASSLAGAQGNTIYF. DNA of the CDR3: TGCGCCAGCAGCCTGGCCGGCGCTCAAGGAAACACCATATATTTT.

V usage is TRBV5-1 and J usage is TRBJ2-7, with 7 bases identical to TRBD1. The V and J ends lost 2 bases and 6 bases, in that order; junction bases with no gene match: 11. Per germline, CDR1 SGHRS and CDR2 YFSETQ. This CDR3 is 15 amino acids long. The CDR3 spells CASSLEGGRIPEQYF. In DNA form, the CDR3 reads TGCGCCAGCAGCTTAGAAGGGGGCCGGATTCCCGAGCAGTACTTC.

This clonotype appeared a few times. J is TRBJ2-4 and V is TRBV3-1, with TRBD2 identical over 9 bases. The junction had 8 bases not matched to a gene; V was cut back by 3 bases and J by 5 bases. Germline V gene lookup returns CDR1 LGHDT and CDR2 YNNKEL (reference sequence). The CDR3 covers 16 residues. The CDR3 loop is CASSHSPSGDQNIQYF. In nucleotides, the CDR3 is TGTGCCAGCAGCCATAGTCCTAGCGGGGATCAAAACATTCAGTACTTC.

The CDR3, as DNA: TGTGCCAGCAGCCGGGACGGGGTAAATAGAAATGAGCAGTTCTTC. It specifies CASSRDGVNRNEQFF. V is TRBV6-5 and J is TRBJ2-1, with D tentatively TRBD1 or TRBD2 (5 bases each). CDR3 length equals 15 residues. Germline values: CDR1 MNHEY, CDR2 SVGAGI. Trimming took 6 bases from V and 7 from J, leaving 19 bases between them.

This clonotype was observed a handful of times. The chain joins TRBV12-3 or TRBV12-4 to TRBJ1-5, with 7 positions matching TRBD1. There are 16 residues in the CDR3. V gave up 3 bases and J gave up 0 bases; unmatched junction bases: 5. This CDR3 reads CASSFHRGYSNQPQHF. For the CDR3, the DNA is TGTGCCAGCAGTTTCCACAGGGGATATAGCAATCAGCCCCAGCATTTT.

This clonotype appeared a few times. This sequence joins TRBV19 and TRBJ2-1, with TRBD2 matching 11 bases. Germline CDR1 and CDR2: LNHDA and SQIVND (reference sequence). This CDR3 region has 14 residues. V lost 10 bases, J lost 3 bases, and 5 bases stayed unmatched. The CDR3 DNA sequence: TGTGCCATAAAGACTAGCGGGAACTACAATGAGCAGTTCTTC. It encodes CAIKTSGNYNEQFF.

This clonotype was picked up a small number of times. The V and J genes are TRBV6-5 and TRBJ2-1; the D gene is possibly TRBD1 (6 bases). CDR1 and CDR2 (germline): MNHEY, SVGAGI. V was clipped by 4 bases and J by 4 bases, with 11 bases between them. This CDR3 has 14 amino acids. CDR3: CASSSMDSYNEQFF. As DNA, the CDR3 is TGTGCCAGCAGTTCGATGGACAGTTACAATGAGCAGTTCTTC.

This chain links TRBV5-8 with TRBJ2-5; 9 bases agree with TRBD1. V lost 6 bases and J lost 2; bases outside the gene matches: 2. The CDR3 sequence is 13 residues long. The germline V gene has CDR1 SGHTS and CDR2 YDEGEE. DNA for the CDR3: TGTGCCAGCAACAGGGGGCTACAAGAGACCCAGTACTTC. It codes for CASNRGLQETQYF.

This clonotype has more than one count but fewer than ten. V is TRBV2 and J is TRBJ2-7, with no clear D. The germline gives CDR1 SNHLY, CDR2 FYNNEI. V was trimmed by 6 bases and J by 5 bases, leaving 17 bases between them. This CDR3 comprises 14 residues. The CDR3, as DNA: TGTGCCAGCAGCCTAAGGACCCCGCCTAACGAGCAGTACTTC. The encoded protein is CASSLRTPPNEQYF.

The V gene is TRBV9, the J gene TRBJ2-3, with a tentative D call TRBD2 (5 bases). The ends were cut back, 3 bases at V and 6 bases at J, with 11 bases in the middle. The CDR3 has 13 amino acids. Germline V gene sequence: CDR1 SGDLS, CDR2 YYNGEE. The DNA of the CDR3 is TGTGCCAGCAGCGGGCTAGCAACGGATACGCAGTATTTT. Its protein is CASSGLATDTQYF.

This clonotype was seen at least ten times. This sequence joins TRBV6-2 or TRBV6-3 and TRBJ2-7; D possibly uses TRBD1 or TRBD2 (5 bases each). CDR3 length: 14 residues. Germline CDR1 and CDR2: MNHEY and SVGEGT. Trimming cost V 1 base and J 6 bases, with 13 bases left between them. The CDR3 region has the DNA TGTGCCAGCAGTTACTTAGGGACCGCCCGCGAGCAGTACTTC. Encoded protein: CASSYLGTAREQYF.

This chain links TRBV5-1 with TRBJ1-1; no definite D call. Germline V gene lookup returns CDR1 SGHRS and CDR2 YFSETQ. The CDR3 runs 14 residues. V was shortened by 4 bases and J by 5 bases, with 15 bases between the two germline ends. The CDR3 DNA sequence: TGCGCCAGCAGCGCCTCGCGAGCTGATACTGAAGCTTTCTTT. Translating gives CASSASRADTEAFF.

V usage is TRBV29-1 and J usage is TRBJ2-7; the match to TRBD2 covers 9 bases. The CDR3 contains 15 residues. Germline CDR1 reads SQVTM; CDR2 reads ANQGSEA. The trim removed 5 bases at V and 0 bases at J, leaving 8 bases unmatched. In DNA form, the CDR3 reads TGCAGCGTTCGACCGATAGCGGGGGACTCCTACGAGCAGTACTTC. This codes for CSVRPIAGDSYEQYF.